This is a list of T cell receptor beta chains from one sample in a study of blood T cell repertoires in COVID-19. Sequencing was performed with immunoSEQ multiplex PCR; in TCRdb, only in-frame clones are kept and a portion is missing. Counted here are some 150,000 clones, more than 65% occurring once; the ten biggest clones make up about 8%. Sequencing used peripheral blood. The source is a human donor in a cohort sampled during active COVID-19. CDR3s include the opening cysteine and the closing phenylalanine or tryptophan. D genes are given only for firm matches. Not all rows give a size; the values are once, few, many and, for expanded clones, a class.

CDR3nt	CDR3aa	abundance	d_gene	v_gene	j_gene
TGTGCCAGCAGCTTAACGGGGGGATCTAACTATGGCTACACCTTC	CASSLTGGSNYGYTF	once	NA	TRBV7-3	TRBJ1-2
TGCGCCAGCAGCTTGACCCAGGGATCCCCATACGCTTTCTTT	CASSLTQGSPYAFF	NA	NA	TRBV5-1	TRBJ1-1
TGTGCCAGCAGTTACGGTTATCGCAGGCTAGGGGCCGAGCAGTACTTC	CASSYGYRRLGAEQYF	once	NA	TRBV6-5	TRBJ2-7
TGTGCCAGCAGTTACCACGGGCAGGGGGCGAACACTGAAGCTTTCTTT	CASSYHGQGANTEAFF	few	TRBD1	TRBV6-5	TRBJ1-1
TGTGCCAGCAGCGTTCTTAGCGGGGGGGCTAACAATGAGCAGTTCTTC	CASSVLSGGANNEQFF	NA	TRBD2	TRBV9	TRBJ2-1
TGTGCTAGTGGTTTCTCCAATGAGCAGTTCTTC	CASGFSNEQFF	NA	NA	TRBV12-5	TRBJ2-1
TGCAGCGATGGACAGGGACATAATTCACCCCTCCACTTT	CSDGQGHNSPLHF	NA	TRBD1	TRBV29-1	TRBJ1-6
TGTGCCAGCAGGACCCCGGGGCAGGGACTTAACTATGGCTACACCTTC	CASRTPGQGLNYGYTF	NA	NA	TRBV28	TRBJ1-2
TGCGCCAGCAGCTTTCAGGGGGTTACAGATACGCAGTATTTT	CASSFQGVTDTQYF	NA	TRBD1	TRBV5-1	TRBJ2-3
TGTGCCAGCAGCTTGCGGGCTAGCGGGGTGGGGGAGACCCAGTACTTC	CASSLRASGVGETQYF	NA	TRBD2	TRBV7-2	TRBJ2-5
TGTGCCAGTAGTATAGGCCCCGGGCAGGGAGAGACCCAGTACTTC	CASSIGPGQGETQYF	once	NA	TRBV19	TRBJ2-5
TGTGCCAGCAGCGCGCTTACAGGGGGCTATGGCTACACCTTC	CASSALTGGYGYTF	NA	TRBD1	TRBV5-4	TRBJ1-2
TGTGCCAGCAGTGAAGCAGACTATAGGGTCAATGAGCAGTTCTTC	CASSEADYRVNEQFF	NA	NA	TRBV6-1	TRBJ2-1
TGTGCCAGCAGTTATGTTAGCGGGGGGAAAAACACCGGGGAGCTGTTTTTT	CASSYVSGGKNTGELFF	few	TRBD2	TRBV28	TRBJ2-2